These 22 T cell receptor beta chains were all obtained from the same sample, sequenced in a study of T cell responses to AZD1222 COVID-19 vaccine. Some clones are missing from TCRdb's copy, which holds only in-frame ones; the method was immunoSEQ multiplex PCR. Among roughly 150,000 clones listed, about 91% were seen once. Sequenced material: peripheral blood, taken on day 0 of AZD1222 vaccination. The origin of the receptors is an adult in good health.

The gene calls are TRBV9 and TRBJ2-1, with 12 nucleotides matching TRBD2. The germline V gene encodes CDR1 SGDLS and CDR2 YYNGEE. Trimming removed 7 bases from V and 7 bases from J; junction bases left unmatched: 12. The CDR3 is 16 amino acids. CDR3 sequence: CASGLAGGPRSNEQFF. DNA for the CDR3: TGTGCCAGCGGTCTAGCGGGAGGGCCTAGATCAAATGAGCAGTTCTTC.

V and J are TRBV19 and TRBJ2-2; D possibly corresponds to TRBD1 (5 bases). Trimming shortened V by 7 bases and J by 5 bases, and 14 bases separated the two germline ends. CDR1 and CDR2 from the germline V gene are LNHDA and SQIVND (reference sequence). The CDR3 runs 14 residues. The CDR3: CASNPGMFTGELFF. The CDR3 coding sequence is TGTGCCAGTAATCCAGGGATGTTTACCGGGGAGCTGTTTTTT.

The chain links TRBV7-2 to TRBJ2-7; TRBD2 aligns across 8 bases. Germline V gene data show CDR1 as SGHTA and CDR2 as FQGNSA. V shed 5 bases and J 2 bases; nucleotides not matched to a gene: 8. This CDR3 is built from 15 residues. This chain's CDR3 is CASSQNRGGAYEQYF. DNA for the CDR3: TGTGCCAGCAGCCAGAATCGGGGGGGAGCCTACGAGCAGTACTTC.

This clone occurred once. V and J are TRBV10-3 and TRBJ1-5; 12 bases fit TRBD1. J lost 6 bases, V lost 3 bases, and 3 bases had no gene match. The CDR3 runs to 15 residues. Germline assignment: CDR1 ENHRY and CDR2 SYGVKD. The CDR3 DNA reads TGTGCCATCAGTGAAGGGACAGGGGGCACTCAGCCCCAGCATTTT. This sequence encodes CAISEGTGGTQPQHF.

The V and J genes are TRBV30 and TRBJ2-2; D perhaps matches TRBD1 (6 bases). Trimming took off 8 bases at V and 5 bases at J, with 15 bases between the two ends. Germline CDR1 and CDR2: GTSNPN and SVGIG (reference sequence). This CDR3 has 13 residues. The CDR3 sequence: CAQQGQGTGELFF. CDR3 DNA sequence: TGTGCCCAACAGGGCCAGGGGACCGGGGAGCTGTTTTTT.

The V gene is TRBV23-1, the J gene TRBJ2-7; possible D gene TRBD2, 5 bases. TRBV23-1 qualifies as an ORF whose function is uncertain. Trimming shortened V by 1 base and J by 0 bases, and 7 bases separated the two germline ends. This CDR3 has 14 residues. The CDR3, as DNA: TGCGCCAGCAGTCAATTAGGGAGCTCCTACGAGCAGTACTTC. As protein: CASSQLGSSYEQYF.

The chain employs TRBV27 and TRBJ2-7; 7 bases fit TRBD2. Trimming removed 6 bases from V and 2 bases from J; junction bases left unmatched: 4. The CDR3 covers 13 residues. The germline gives CDR1 MNHEY, CDR2 SMNVEV (reference sequence). Here the CDR3 DNA reads TGTGCCAGCAGGCTAGCGGCACCCTACGAGCAGTACTTC. It codes for CASRLAAPYEQYF.

V and J are TRBV7-8 and TRBJ2-1; D unresolved. The germline gives CDR1 SGHVS, CDR2 FQNEAQ. CDR3 length equals 11 residues. The V end lost 5 bases, the J end lost 9 bases, and 8 bases lay between the germline ends. CDR3: CASSRLPEQFF. The CDR3, as DNA: TGTGCCAGCAGCCGACTCCCTGAGCAGTTCTTC.

The chain recombines TRBV2 with TRBJ1-2; 12 nucleotides line up with TRBD1. Germline lookup yields CDR1 SNHLY and CDR2 FYNNEI. The CDR3 is made up of 18 amino acids. Trimming took 6 bases from V and 4 from J; bases not matched to a gene: 15. CDR3 sequence reads: CASRNLAGTGGDPYGYTF. As DNA, the CDR3 is TGTGCCAGCAGGAACTTAGCCGGGACAGGGGGCGATCCCTATGGCTACACCTTC.

The CDR3 DNA sequence: TGTGCCAGCAGCTCGAACAGGGTTTGGGGCTACACCTTC. Amino acids: CASSSNRVWGYTF. The chain carries TRBV7-8 and TRBJ1-2, with D perhaps matching TRBD1 (6 bases). V shed 4 bases and J shed 8 bases, with 14 bases lying between them. CDR1 is SGHVS, CDR2 FQNEAQ, per germline. This CDR3 region has 13 residues.

This sequence joins TRBV9 and TRBJ2-7; D gene ambiguous. The CDR3 contains 15 residues. The germline V gene encodes CDR1 SGDLS and CDR2 YYNGEE. V was trimmed by 0 bases and J by 0 bases, leaving 10 bases between them. Written as DNA, the CDR3 is TGTGCCAGCAGCGTAGATGTGGGGTTCTCCTACGAGCAGTACTTC. It encodes CASSVDVGFSYEQYF.

The chain joins TRBV7-9 to TRBJ2-5; no clear D gene. The germline V gene encodes CDR1 SEHNR and CDR2 FQNEAQ (reference sequence). V was cut by 4 bases and J by 5 bases, with 17 bases left in between. CDR3 length: 15 residues. CDR3 protein: CASSSSGPRLETQYF. In DNA, the CDR3 is TGTGCCAGCAGCTCCTCCGGGCCCCGTCTGGAGACCCAGTACTTC. The full variable domain, rest sourced from reference TRBV7-9 and TRBJ2-5, is DTGVSQNPRHKITKRGQNVTFRCDPISEHNRLYWYRQTLGQGPEFLTYFQNEAQLEKSRLLSDRFSAERPKGSFSTLEIQRTEQGDSAMYLCASSSSGPRLETQYFGPGTRLLVL.

The gene calls are TRBV11-3 and TRBJ2-7; D is tentatively TRBD1 or TRBD2 (5 bases each). The CDR3 runs to 17 residues. Trimming shortened V by 1 base and J by 9 bases, and 25 bases separated the two germline ends. Germline V gene lookup returns CDR1 SGHNT and CDR2 YENEEA. CDR3 protein: CASSLAQVRGDSDGQYF. CDR3 in DNA: TGTGCCAGCAGCTTAGCCCAGGTGAGGGGTGACTCAGACGGGCAGTACTTC.

J is TRBJ1-2 and V is TRBV30; D is ambiguous. Germline V gives CDR1 GTSNPN, CDR2 SVGIG (reference sequence). The CDR3 is 12 residues long. The ends were cut back, 1 base at V and 0 bases at J, with 3 bases in the middle. This chain's CDR3 is CAWSEPNYGYTF. Here the CDR3 DNA reads TGTGCCTGGAGTGAGCCTAACTATGGCTACACCTTC.

V and J are TRBV27 and TRBJ1-6; 10 nucleotides line up with TRBD1. V lost 4 bases and J lost 7; bases outside the gene matches: 10. CDR3 length equals 17 residues. Looked up from germline, CDR1 is MNHEY and CDR2 is SMNVEV (reference sequence). CDR3 in DNA: TGTGCCAGCAGTTCCCCTCCGGGACAGGGGCGAAATTCACCCCTCCACTTT. Translated: CASSSPPGQGRNSPLHF.

The V gene is TRBV5-1, the J gene TRBJ2-5, with D perhaps TRBD2 (6 bases). Germline CDR1 reads SGHRS; CDR2 reads YFSETQ. With 7 bases removed from V and 5 bases from J, the gap between germline ends came to 18 bases. This CDR3 is 14 amino acids long. The CDR3 DNA reads as TGCGCCAGCGAGACGGCGGGCGGAGGGGAGACCCAGTACTTC. Its translation: CASETAGGGETQYF.

The V and J genes are TRBV6-6 and TRBJ1-2, with D possibly matching TRBD1 (6 bases). Looked up from germline, CDR1 is MNHNY and CDR2 is SVGAGI (reference sequence). This CDR3 region has 12 residues. V was trimmed by 7 bases and J by 8 bases, leaving 14 bases between them. This chain's CDR3 is CASNKGGDGYTF. The CDR3, as DNA: TGTGCCAGCAACAAAGGGGGGGACGGCTACACCTTC.

The CDR3 nucleotides are TGTGCCATCAGTGATTCGGGACGGAACAATGAGCAGTTCTTC. Translating it yields CAISDSGRNNEQFF. The chain joins TRBV10-3 to TRBJ2-1; D may be TRBD1 or TRBD2 (5 bases each). Germline V gene data show CDR1 as ENHRY and CDR2 as SYGVKD. The CDR3 sequence is 14 residues long. V lost 3 bases and J lost 5, with 11 bases in between.

This clone was counted between two and nine times. The chain joins TRBV4-2 to TRBJ2-1; 8 bases map to TRBD2. Germline-derived CDR1 and CDR2 are LGHNA and YNFKEQ. The CDR3 extends over 16 amino acids. V lost 0 bases and J lost 3; bases outside the gene matches: 4. In DNA, the CDR3 is TGTGCCAGCAGCCAAGATAATGCGGGAGGCTACAATGAGCAGTTCTTC. Translation: CASSQDNAGGYNEQFF.

The chain carries TRBV20-1 and TRBJ2-7; D is undetermined. The germline V and J ends were trimmed by 3 bases and 7 bases, with 10 bases remaining between them. This CDR3 region has 11 residues. CDR1 and CDR2 from the germline V gene are DFQATT and SNEGSKA (reference sequence). The chain's CDR3 is CSARGLWEQYF. CDR3 sequence (DNA): TGCAGTGCTAGGGGCCTTTGGGAGCAGTACTTC.

The chain recombines TRBV13 with TRBJ1-1; D remains ambiguous. Germline V gene lookup returns CDR1 PRHDT and CDR2 FYEKMQ (reference sequence). Trimming pared 0 bases from V and 4 bases from J, leaving 15 bases between. The CDR3 covers 16 residues. The CDR3 reads CASSLGPVAASTEAFF. The CDR3 coding sequence is TGTGCCAGCAGCTTAGGCCCTGTGGCGGCGAGCACTGAAGCTTTCTTT.

This rearrangement joins TRBV7-6 to TRBJ2-1, with TRBD2 matching over 8 bases. V gave up 4 bases and J gave up 6 bases; unmatched junction bases: 11. This CDR3 comprises 16 residues. Germline CDR1 is SGHVS and CDR2 is FNYEAQ. As DNA, the CDR3 is TGTGCCAGCAGCTCGCCCCGGGAGGGGGGGACCAATGAGCAGTTCTTC. Amino acid sequence: CASSSPREGGTNEQFF.